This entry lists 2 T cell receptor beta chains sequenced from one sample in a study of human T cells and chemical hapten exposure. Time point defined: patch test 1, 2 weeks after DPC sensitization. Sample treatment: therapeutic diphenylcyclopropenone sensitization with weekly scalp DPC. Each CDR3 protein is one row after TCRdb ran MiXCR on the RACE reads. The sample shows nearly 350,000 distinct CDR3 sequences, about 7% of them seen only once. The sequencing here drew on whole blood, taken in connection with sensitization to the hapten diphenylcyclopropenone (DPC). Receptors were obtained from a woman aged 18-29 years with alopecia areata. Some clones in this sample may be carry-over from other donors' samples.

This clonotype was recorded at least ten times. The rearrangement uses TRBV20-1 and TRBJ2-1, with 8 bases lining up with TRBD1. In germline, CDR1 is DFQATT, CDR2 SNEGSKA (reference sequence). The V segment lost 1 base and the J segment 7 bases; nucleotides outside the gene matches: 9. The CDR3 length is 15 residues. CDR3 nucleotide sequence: TGCAGTGCTAGAGGCGGGACAGGAGATAGTAATGAGCAGTTCTTC. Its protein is CSARGGTGDSNEQFF.

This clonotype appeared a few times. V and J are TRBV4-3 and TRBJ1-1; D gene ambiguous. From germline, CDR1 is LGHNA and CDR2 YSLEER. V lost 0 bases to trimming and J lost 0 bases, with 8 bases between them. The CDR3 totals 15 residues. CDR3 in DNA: TGCGCCAGCAGCCAAGAATCGGGCCTGAACACTGAAGCTTTCTTT. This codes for CASSQESGLNTEAFF.